This TCR beta chain was sequenced in a study of blood T cell repertoires in COVID-19. Original processing notes: Quantification of nucleated cells was approximated via reference gene primer amplification. TCRdb keeps only in-frame clones here, not all; method: immunoSEQ multiplex PCR. D and trimming come from the DNA, and the V and J calls and clone size come from that table. The sample records approximately 150,000 clones, roughly 87% being singletons. The receptor was derived from a human donor with acute COVID-19. The donor label of this sample is uncertain. Sequenced material: PBMCs or T cells enriched from blood (not recorded which).

For the CDR3, the DNA is TGTGCCAGCAGCTCAAAACGGGTCTCCGGGGAGCTGTTTTTT. This sequence encodes CASSSKRVSGELFF. The J gene is TRBJ2-2, the V gene TRBV7-2, with unresolved D. Trimming removed 4 bases from V and 6 bases from J, with 12 bases in between. The germline gives CDR1 SGHTA, CDR2 FQGNSA. CDR3 size: 14 residues.